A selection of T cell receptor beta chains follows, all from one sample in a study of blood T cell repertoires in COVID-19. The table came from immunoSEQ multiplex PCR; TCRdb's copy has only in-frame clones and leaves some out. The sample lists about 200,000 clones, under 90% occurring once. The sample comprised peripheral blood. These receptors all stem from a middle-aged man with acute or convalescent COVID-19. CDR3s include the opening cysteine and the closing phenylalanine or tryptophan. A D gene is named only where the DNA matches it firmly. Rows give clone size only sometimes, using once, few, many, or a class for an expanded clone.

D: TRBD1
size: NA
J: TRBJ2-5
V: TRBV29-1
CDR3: CSADRGRRETQYF
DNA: TGCAGCGCCGACAGGGGGCGACGGGAGACCCAGTACTTC

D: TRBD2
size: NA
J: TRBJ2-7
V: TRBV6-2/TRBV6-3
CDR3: CASSRRLAGGIEQYF
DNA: TGTGCCAGCAGCCGTAGACTAGCGGGGGGCATCGAGCAGTACTTC

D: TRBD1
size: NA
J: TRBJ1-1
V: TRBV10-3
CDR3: CAISTGGETEAFF
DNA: TGTGCCATCAGCACAGGGGGCGAGACTGAAGCTTTCTTT

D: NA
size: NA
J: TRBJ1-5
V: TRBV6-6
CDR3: CASRPRELGNQPQHF
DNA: TGTGCCAGCAGACCCCGGGAATTGGGCAATCAGCCCCAGCATTTT

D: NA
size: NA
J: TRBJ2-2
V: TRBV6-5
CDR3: CASSYVTGELFF
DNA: TGTGCCAGCAGTTACGTAACCGGGGAGCTGTTTTTT

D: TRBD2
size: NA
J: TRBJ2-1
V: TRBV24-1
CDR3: CATSDPLGGARNEQFF
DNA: TGTGCCACCAGTGACCCCCTCGGGGGGGCTCGCAATGAGCAGTTCTTC

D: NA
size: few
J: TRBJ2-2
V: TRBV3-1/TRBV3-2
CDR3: CASSLAAGELFF
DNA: TGTGCCAGCAGCCTGGCGGCCGGGGAGCTGTTTTTT

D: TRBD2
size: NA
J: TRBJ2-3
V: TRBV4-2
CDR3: CASSLSHTSGGTLSTDTQYF
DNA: TGTGCCAGCAGCCTTTCCCATACTAGCGGGGGGACCCTGAGCACAGATACGCAGTATTTT

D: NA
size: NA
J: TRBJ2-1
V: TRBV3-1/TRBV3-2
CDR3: CASSSHSYNEQFF
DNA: TGTGCCAGCAGCTCCCACTCCTACAATGAGCAGTTCTTC

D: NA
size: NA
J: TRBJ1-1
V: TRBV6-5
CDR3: CASRNSGGWNTEAFF
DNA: TGTGCCAGCAGAAATAGCGGGGGCTGGAACACTGAAGCTTTCTTT

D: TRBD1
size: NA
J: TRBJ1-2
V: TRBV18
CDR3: CASSPRGQDGYTF
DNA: TGTGCCAGCTCACCTAGGGGGCAGGATGGCTACACCTTC

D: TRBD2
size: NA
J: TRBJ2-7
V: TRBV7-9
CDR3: CASSHSGVPYEQYF
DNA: TGTGCCAGCAGCCATAGCGGGGTGCCCTACGAGCAGTACTTC

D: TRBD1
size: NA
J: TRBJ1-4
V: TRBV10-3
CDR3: CAIRDREREKLFF
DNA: TGTGCCATCAGGGACAGGGAACGGGAAAAACTGTTTTTT

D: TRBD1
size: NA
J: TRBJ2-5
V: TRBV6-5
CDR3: CASSLTGGETQYF
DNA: TGTGCCAGCAGTTTGACAGGGGGAGAGACCCAGTACTTC

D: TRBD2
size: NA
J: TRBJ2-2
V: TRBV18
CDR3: CASSPAGGQAGELFF
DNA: TGTGCCAGCTCACCAGCGGGGGGCCAAGCCGGGGAGCTGTTTTTT

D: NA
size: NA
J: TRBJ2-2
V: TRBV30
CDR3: CAWSLRAVGELFF
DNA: TGTGCCTGGAGTCTCAGGGCGGTCGGGGAGCTGTTTTTT

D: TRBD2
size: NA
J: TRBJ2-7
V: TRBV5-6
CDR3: CASSLVGGYEQYF
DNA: TGTGCCAGCAGCTTGGTGGGGGGGTACGAGCAGTACTTC

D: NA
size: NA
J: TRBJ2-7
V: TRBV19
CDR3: CASSISRGEQYF
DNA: TGTGCCAGTAGTATTTCGCGGGGCGAGCAGTACTTC

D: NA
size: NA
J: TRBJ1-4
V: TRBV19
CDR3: CASSPGLQNEKLFF
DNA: TGTGCCAGTAGTCCGGGACTTCAGAATGAAAAACTGTTTTTT

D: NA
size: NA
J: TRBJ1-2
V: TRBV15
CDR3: CATSIGGKGYTF
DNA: TGTGCCACCAGCATCGGAGGGAAGGGCTACACCTTC

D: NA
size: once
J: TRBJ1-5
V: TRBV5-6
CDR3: CASSPQGRQPQHF
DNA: TGTGCCAGCTCCCCCCAGGGTCGCCAGCCCCAGCATTTT

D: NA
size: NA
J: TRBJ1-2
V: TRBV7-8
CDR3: CASSLGHDNYGYTF
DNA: TGTGCCAGCAGCTTAGGACACGATAACTATGGCTACACCTTC

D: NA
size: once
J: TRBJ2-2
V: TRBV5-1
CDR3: CASSLARPDTGELFF
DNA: TGCGCCAGCAGCTTGGCCCGCCCGGACACCGGGGAGCTGTTTTTT

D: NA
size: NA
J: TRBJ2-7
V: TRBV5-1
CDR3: CASSLDNYEQYF
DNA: TGCGCCAGCAGCTTGGACAACTACGAGCAGTACTTC